These 30 T cell receptor beta chains share one sample of origin, sequenced in a study of response to subunit inactivated influenza vaccine (dated by TCRdb to the late 2010s). The library was produced with RT-PCR. The reads were generated on an Illumina HiSeq 2500. In TCRdb, the public reads were trimmed at Q25 with fastp and aligned with MiXCR, with productive beta chains retained. CDR3 protein sequences are deduplicated, and each keeps its most common genes and DNA. The sample records about 310,000 distinct CDR3 sequences, about a fifth of which are singletons. The ten top clones hold about 10% of the sample. This specimen was PBMCs from blood, taken approximately 22 months after vaccination. The receptors derive from a man between 45 and 75 years old who received an inactivated influenza vaccine. Donor details come from another sample of the same person, matched by shared clones.

This clonotype has only one observation. This sequence joins TRBV6-5 and TRBJ2-1, with TRBD2 matching over 12 bases. This CDR3 contains 15 residues. The trim removed 0 bases at V and 9 bases at J, leaving 3 bases unmatched. Germline values: CDR1 MNHEY, CDR2 SVGAGI. CDR3 nucleotide sequence: TGTGCCAGCAGTTACTCGGGACTAGCGGGCGCTGAGCAGTTCTTC. Translating it yields CASSYSGLAGAEQFF.

This sequence joins TRBV15 and TRBJ1-1, with unresolved D. The CDR3 has 13 amino acids. Trimming cost V 1 base and J 1 base, with 4 bases left between them. Germline CDR1 LNHNV, CDR2 YYDKDF (reference sequence). CDR3 protein: CATSRAENTEAFF. The DNA for the CDR3 is TGTGCCACCAGCAGAGCGGAGAACACTGAAGCTTTCTTT.

This clonotype turned up a few times. The chain couples TRBV6-5 to TRBJ2-5; TRBD2 matches 8 bases. The CDR3 runs to 14 residues. Looked up from germline, CDR1 is MNHEY and CDR2 is SVGAGI. V gave up 4 bases and J gave up 3 bases; unmatched junction bases: 4. CDR3 residues: CASSFVAGKETQYF. The CDR3 DNA reads as TGTGCCAGCAGTTTCGTAGCGGGGAAAGAGACCCAGTACTTC.

A few counts support this clonotype. The chain is built from TRBV15 and TRBJ1-2; the D gene is possibly TRBD1 (6 bases). The CDR3 is 17 residues long. Looked up from germline, CDR1 is LNHNV and CDR2 is YYDKDF (reference sequence). V was shortened by 4 bases and J by 5 bases, with 23 bases between the two germline ends. The CDR3, as DNA: TGTGCCACCAGCAAGGACACAGGGAACCTGAACTCTTATGGCTACACCTTC. This sequence encodes CATSKDTGNLNSYGYTF.

This clonotype was picked up a small number of times. This chain uses TRBV9 with TRBJ2-3; D might be TRBD1 (6 bases). The V end lost 0 bases, the J end lost 2 bases, and 10 bases lay between the germline ends. The CDR3 spans 15 residues. Germline loops: CDR1 SGDLS, CDR2 YYNGEE. DNA of the CDR3: TGTGCCAGCAGCGTAGGCCAGGGGACCACAGATACGCAGTATTTT. It is translated as CASSVGQGTTDTQYF. Full variable domain (rest looked up from reference TRBV9 and TRBJ2-3): DSGVTQTPKHLITATGQRVTLRCSPRSGDLSVYWYQQSLDQGLQFLIQYYNGEERAKGNILERFSAQQFPDLHSELNLSSLELGDSALYFCASSVGQGTTDTQYFGPGTRLTVL.

V and J are TRBV20-1 and TRBJ1-5; 7 bases are shared with TRBD1. The CDR3 spans 18 residues. The J segment lost 0 bases and the V segment lost 0 bases, leaving 11 bases of the junction unmatched. The germline gives CDR1 DFQATT, CDR2 SNEGSKA (reference sequence). CDR3 loop: CSARDGTGAGGSNQPQHF. In DNA, the CDR3 is TGCAGTGCTAGAGATGGCACCGGGGCAGGGGGTAGCAATCAGCCCCAGCATTTT.

This chain uses TRBV18 with TRBJ2-5; D may match TRBD1 or TRBD2 (6 bases each). Trimming removed 6 bases from V and 1 base from J, with 27 bases in between. Germline V gene data show CDR1 as KGHSH and CDR2 as LQKENI. This CDR3 comprises 19 residues. The CDR3 reads CASSLVGGYGGALQETQYF. DNA for the CDR3: TGTGCCAGCTCCCTCGTAGGAGGGTACGGGGGCGCGCTCCAAGAGACCCAGTACTTC.

The rearrangement uses TRBV20-1 and TRBJ2-5; 8 bases align to TRBD2. This CDR3 spans 15 amino acids. Germline CDR1 reads DFQATT; CDR2 reads SNEGSKA (reference sequence). The V segment lost 4 bases and the J segment 5 bases; nucleotides outside the gene matches: 12. CDR3 region: CSATATGRAFETQYF. The CDR3 region has the DNA TGCAGTGCTACGGCTACCGGGAGGGCCTTCGAGACCCAGTACTTC.

The rearrangement links TRBV18 to TRBJ2-1, with D perhaps given as TRBD1 or TRBD2 (5 bases each). The CDR3 sequence is 13 residues long. V was cut by 0 bases and J by 7 bases, with 7 bases left in between. From germline, CDR1 is KGHSH and CDR2 LQKENI. DNA of the CDR3: TGTGCCAGCTCACCACCAGGGACGAATGAGCAGTTCTTC. As protein: CASSPPGTNEQFF.

This clonotype was counted between two and nine times. The chain links TRBV5-6 to TRBJ1-2; no firm D call. V was cut by 6 bases and J by 0 bases, with 12 bases left in between. Germline values: CDR1 SGHDT, CDR2 YYEEEE. This CDR3 spans 14 amino acids. The CDR3 nucleotides read TGTGCCAGCACCCCAGGATCTACTAACTATGGCTACACCTTC. Amino acids: CASTPGSTNYGYTF.

V gene TRBV14 combines with J gene TRBJ1-5; D might be TRBD1 (6 bases). CDR1 and CDR2 (germline): SGHDN, FVKESK. Deletions cut 0 bases from V and 3 bases from J, with 6 bases between. The CDR3 extends over 14 amino acids. The DNA of the CDR3 is TGTGCCAGCAGCCAAGAGGGGGCCAATCAGCCCCAGCATTTT. As protein: CASSQEGANQPQHF.

This sequence joins TRBV20-1 and TRBJ2-3, with D perhaps TRBD2 (6 bases). This CDR3 is 13 amino acids long. V was clipped by 6 bases and J by 4 bases, with 14 bases between them. The germline V gene encodes CDR1 DFQATT and CDR2 SNEGSKA (reference sequence). CDR3 coding DNA: TGCAGTGCCATTAGCGGTGTGTCAGATACGCAGTATTTT. Encoded protein: CSAISGVSDTQYF.

This clonotype was counted between two and nine times. This chain connects TRBV10-3 to TRBJ1-5; 9 bases align to TRBD1. The CDR3 length is 14 residues. J lost 5 bases, V lost 6 bases, and 5 bases had no gene match. Germline V gives CDR1 ENHRY, CDR2 SYGVKD. This CDR3 reads CAIREGQGDQPQHF. CDR3 nucleotide sequence: TGTGCCATCAGGGAGGGACAGGGAGATCAGCCCCAGCATTTT.

The chain uses TRBV2 and TRBJ2-1, with 8 bases lining up with TRBD2. The CDR3 runs to 16 residues. J was trimmed by 4 bases and V by 4 bases; bases with no gene match: 9. Germline assignment: CDR1 SNHLY and CDR2 FYNNEI. CDR3 sequence (DNA): TGTGCCAGCAGTGTGACCCGGGGGGGCACGTACAATGAGCAGTTCTTC. Translated, it gives CASSVTRGGTYNEQFF.

This clonotype was seen many times. The chain couples TRBV7-2 to TRBJ2-7; 10 bases line up with TRBD1. Looked up from germline, CDR1 is SGHTA and CDR2 is FQGNSA. Trimming removed 6 bases from V and 2 bases from J; junction bases left unmatched: 4. The CDR3 covers 14 residues. CDR3: CASSRDRGTYEQYF. CDR3 DNA: TGTGCCAGCAGTAGGGACAGGGGTACCTACGAGCAGTACTTC. Full variable domain (remainder filled in from reference TRBV7-2 and TRBJ2-7): GAGVSQSPSNKVTEKGKDVELRCDPISGHTALYWYRQSLGQGLEFLIYFQGNSAPDKSGLPSDRFSAERTGGSVSTLTIQRTQQEDSAVYLCASSRDRGTYEQYFGPGTRLTVT.

The rearrangement uses TRBV28 and TRBJ2-5, with D maybe TRBD2 (6 bases). Germline V lookup: CDR1 MDHEN, CDR2 SYDVKM. The CDR3 length is 13 residues. V was cut by 6 bases and J by 5 bases, with 13 bases left in between. The CDR3: CASSLGRIETQYF. The CDR3 DNA reads TGTGCCAGCAGCCTAGGGAGGATTGAGACCCAGTACTTC.

This clonotype has only a few counts. The V call is TRBV4-2, the J call TRBJ1-4; D remains unclear. This CDR3 has 14 residues. V was shortened by 0 bases and J by 1 base, with 3 bases between the two germline ends. Germline V lookup: CDR1 LGHNA, CDR2 YNFKEQ. CDR3 amino acids: CASSQDRTNEKLFF. The CDR3, as DNA: TGTGCCAGCAGCCAAGACAGAACTAATGAAAAACTGTTTTTT.

The chain recombines TRBV2 with TRBJ2-5, with 7 bases aligning to TRBD1. J gave up 0 bases and V 7 bases, and 5 bases lay outside the gene matches. The CDR3 loop spans 14 amino acids. The germline V gene has CDR1 SNHLY and CDR2 FYNNEI. The CDR3 protein is CASNRDSDQETQYF. The CDR3 region has the DNA TGTGCCAGCAATCGGGACAGCGACCAAGAGACCCAGTACTTC.

The rearrangement uses TRBV5-6 and TRBJ2-6; no clear D. The CDR3 runs to 19 residues. CDR1 is SGHDT and CDR2 is YYEEEE in the germline V gene. V lost 3 bases to trimming and J lost 0 bases, with 19 bases between them. The CDR3 DNA follows: TGTGCCAGCAGCTCCGATGCCCAGATCCTCTTCTCTGGGGCCAACGTCCTGACTTTC. Residues: CASSSDAQILFSGANVLTF. Filled out from reference TRBV5-6 and TRBJ2-6, the complete variable domain reads DAGVTQSPTHLIKTRGQQVTLRCSPKSGHDTVSWYQQALGQGPQFIFQYYEEEERQRGNFPDRFSGHQFPNYSSELNVNALLLGDSALYLCASSSDAQILFSGANVLTFGAGSRLTVL.

This clonotype showed up many times. This sequence joins TRBV5-1 and TRBJ1-1; D might be TRBD1 (5 bases). The CDR3 extends over 14 amino acids. With 4 bases removed from V and 3 bases from J, the gap between germline ends came to 13 bases. CDR1 is SGHRS, CDR2 YFSETQ, per germline. The CDR3 sequence: CASSQNRPDTEAFF. The CDR3 DNA is TGCGCCAGCAGCCAAAACAGGCCTGACACTGAAGCTTTCTTT.

The chain links TRBV10-3 to TRBJ2-4; 8 bases are a match to TRBD1. Germline-derived CDR1 and CDR2 are ENHRY and SYGVKD. V was clipped by 3 bases and J by 9 bases; unmatched bases: 10. The CDR3 has 15 residues. The CDR3: CAISDSDRQGRIQYF. Here the CDR3 DNA reads TGTGCCATCAGTGATTCGGACCGACAGGGGCGCATTCAGTACTTC.

The gene calls are TRBV5-6 and TRBJ1-2, with D possibly matching TRBD1 (5 bases). The V end lost 4 bases, the J end lost 4 bases, and 17 bases lay between the germline ends. CDR1 SGHDT and CDR2 YYEEEE come from the germline V gene. The CDR3 consists of 15 residues. CDR3 region: CASSQVLGGGYGYTF. The CDR3 coding sequence is TGTGCCAGCAGCCAAGTGTTGGGGGGTGGCTATGGCTACACCTTC.

The gene calls are TRBV3-1 and TRBJ2-7; 9 positions match TRBD2. Germline V gives CDR1 LGHDT, CDR2 YNNKEL (reference sequence). V gave up 4 bases and J gave up 3 bases; unmatched junction bases: 4. The CDR3 contains 14 residues. CDR3 DNA: TGTGCCAGCAGCCCCGGGACTAGCCTCTACGAGCAGTACTTC. This gives the protein CASSPGTSLYEQYF.

This chain connects TRBV12-3 or TRBV12-4 to TRBJ1-1, with D unresolved. This CDR3 region has 12 residues. V shed 7 bases and J shed 11 bases, with 17 bases lying between them. The CDR3 loop reads CASNLPGGSAFF. CDR3 coding DNA: TGTGCCAGCAACCTACCGGGTGGATCGGCTTTCTTT.

This clonotype was detected many times. A read error may account for a junction end that differs from germline. The CDR3 bases are TGTGCTAGCAGCTTTGACGAGAACACTGAAGCTTTCTTT. Protein product: CASSFDENTEAFF. This rearrangement joins TRBV7-7 to TRBJ1-1; no clear D gene. The CDR3 loop spans 13 amino acids. Germline CDR1 and CDR2: SSHAT and FNYEAQ (reference sequence).

This clonotype was observed a handful of times. The rearrangement links TRBV29-1 to TRBJ1-6; D perhaps matches TRBD1 (6 bases). Per germline, CDR1 SQVTM and CDR2 ANQGSEA. V was clipped by 5 bases and J by 5 bases, with 13 bases between them. CDR3 length: 14 amino acids. Here the CDR3 DNA reads TGCAGCGTTTCGACAGGCCTGCATAATTCACCCCTCCACTTT. Translation gives CSVSTGLHNSPLHF. Filled out from reference TRBV29-1 and TRBJ1-6, the complete variable domain reads SAVISQKPSRDICQRGTSLTIQCQVDSQVTMMFWYRQQPGQSLTLIATANQGSEATYESGFVIDKFPISRPNLTFSTLTVSNMSPEDSSIYLCSVSTGLHNSPLHFGNGTRLTVT.

This clonotype was seen a few times. The chain is built from TRBV20-1 and TRBJ2-3, with D possibly TRBD2 on 6 matching bases. V lost 5 bases, J lost 0 bases, and 15 bases lay in between. Per the germline V gene, CDR1 is DFQATT and CDR2 is SNEGSKA (reference sequence). This CDR3 is 15 amino acids long. In DNA, the CDR3 is TGCAGTGCTTTGCGGGAAGCTTCTAGCACAGATACGCAGTATTTT. Translated: CSALREASSTDTQYF.

This clonotype was observed a handful of times. The chain carries TRBV7-9 and TRBJ2-3; unclear D gene. CDR1 and CDR2 (germline): SEHNR, FQNEAQ (reference sequence). With 11 bases removed from V and 5 bases from J, the gap between germline ends came to 11 bases. This CDR3 region has 11 residues. The CDR3 DNA is TGTGCCGAAAAGAGAGTAGATACGCAGTATTTT. The encoded protein is CAEKRVDTQYF.

This chain uses TRBV19 with TRBJ1-4; TRBD1 matches 8 bases. Germline lookup yields CDR1 LNHDA and CDR2 SQIVND (reference sequence). The ends lost 5 bases at V and 8 bases at J; junction bases unmatched: 10. This CDR3 has 15 amino acids. This CDR3 reads CASSRRTGLTEKLFF. The CDR3 bases are TGTGCCAGTAGTCGGAGGACAGGGCTGACCGAAAAACTGTTTTTT.

This clonotype was counted between two and nine times. The chain uses TRBV7-6 and TRBJ2-1, with 10 bases identical to TRBD2. The CDR3 is made up of 16 amino acids. J gave up 2 bases and V 5 bases, and 6 bases lay outside the gene matches. Germline V gene lookup returns CDR1 SGHVS and CDR2 FNYEAQ. CDR3 in DNA: TGTGCCAGCAGCCAAAATGGACTAGCGGCCTACAATGAGCAGTTCTTC. Translation: CASSQNGLAAYNEQFF. Full variable domain (remainder filled in from reference TRBV7-6 and TRBJ2-1): GAGVSQSPRYKVTKRGQDVALRCDPISGHVSLYWYRQALGQGPEFLTYFNYEAQQDKSGLPNDRFSAERPEGSISTLTIQRTEQRDSAMYRCASSQNGLAAYNEQFFGPGTRLTVL.